These 27 T cell receptor beta chains were sequenced from one sample in a study of identical twins. TCRdb reprocessed the 5' RACE reads via MiXCR and lists one record per CDR3 protein. The sample contains 310,000 or so distinct CDR3 sequences, under 9% of which appear only once. Separately, the same data were catalogued under a study of yellow fever vaccine responses in identical twins.

Sequenced: memory (CD45RO+) T cells sorted from blood. These receptors originate from a woman under 30 in good health.

The chain links TRBV12-3 or TRBV12-4 to TRBJ2-5; TRBD2 aligns across 9 bases. The CDR3 covers 15 residues. Trimming removed 5 bases from V and 4 bases from J; junction bases left unmatched: 8. The CDR3 DNA is TGTGCCAGCAGTACTGGGACTAGCTGGGTAGAGACCCAGTACTTC. Translated: CASSTGTSWVETQYF.

The V and J genes are TRBV28 and TRBJ2-3; TRBD2 matches at 7 bases. The V gene's germline CDR1 is MDHEN and CDR2 SYDVKM. The CDR3 contains 14 residues. J gave up 2 bases and V 8 bases, and 7 bases lay outside the gene matches. CDR3 bases: TGTGCCAGCGAGGCGCGGGGGACCACAGATACGCAGTATTTT. Amino acids: CASEARGTTDTQYF.

In its sample, this clonotype was seen a few times. This sequence joins TRBV21-1 and TRBJ2-3; the D call in the table, TRBD2, was not verified against the DNA. TRBV21-1 is reported as a pseudogene. This CDR3 spans 18 amino acids. The CDR3 coding sequence is TGTGCCAGCAGCAAAGAAAGAAAACTAGCGGGAGAGACAGATACGCAGTATTTT. Translated, it gives CASSKERKLAGETDTQYF.

Turning to this clonotype: One junction end does not reproduce the germline sequence, and a read error may be involved. The chain couples TRBV6-1 to TRBJ2-7, with D tentatively TRBD1 (6 bases). This CDR3 has 12 amino acids. The germline gives CDR1 MNHNS, CDR2 SASEGT. DNA of the CDR3: TGTGCCGGCAGGGGTCCCGCATACGAGCAGTACTTC. Protein: CAGRGPAYEQYF.

The gene calls are TRBV20-1 and TRBJ2-1; D might be TRBD2 (5 bases). V was cut by 5 bases and J by 0 bases, with 11 bases left in between. This CDR3 has 14 residues. From germline, CDR1 is DFQATT and CDR2 SNEGSKA (reference sequence). In DNA, the CDR3 is TGCAGTGCTTGGACTCCTAGCTCCTACAATGAGCAGTTCTTC. This codes for CSAWTPSSYNEQFF.

This clonotype was observed a few times. This chain links TRBV2 with TRBJ1-4, with a tentative D call TRBD1 (5 bases). The germline V gene encodes CDR1 SNHLY and CDR2 FYNNEI. Trimming removed 5 bases from V and 3 bases from J, with 13 bases in between. The length of the CDR3 is 15 residues. CDR3 loop: CASSFQGLANEKLFF. The CDR3 bases are TGTGCCAGCAGTTTCCAGGGTCTAGCTAATGAAAAACTGTTTTTT.

This clonotype showed up many times. The chain combines TRBV20-1 with TRBJ2-3; TRBD2 matches 10 bases. Trimming cost V 5 bases and J 10 bases; bases outside gene matches: 12. The germline gives CDR1 DFQATT, CDR2 SNEGSKA (reference sequence). The CDR3 covers 14 residues. The CDR3 protein is CSAQSGGAFPAQYF. CDR3 coding DNA: TGCAGTGCTCAAAGCGGGGGGGCATTTCCAGCGCAGTATTTT.

This clonotype was picked up many times. The V and J genes are TRBV18 and TRBJ1-4; D perhaps matches TRBD1 (5 bases). The germline V gene has CDR1 KGHSH and CDR2 LQKENI. V was trimmed by 1 base and J by 8 bases, leaving 11 bases between them. The length of the CDR3 is 14 residues. CDR3: CASSPQGFEEKLFF. The CDR3 nucleotides are TGTGCCAGCTCACCACAGGGGTTTGAAGAAAAACTGTTTTTT.

This clonotype appeared a few times. The chain recombines TRBV7-8 with TRBJ1-1; no definite D call. Trimming left V 2 bases short and J 2 bases short, with 18 bases between. This CDR3 region has 17 residues. Germline V lookup: CDR1 SGHVS, CDR2 FQNEAQ. Written as DNA, the CDR3 is TGTGCCAGCAGCTTAAGTCCTCCCGGTCTCATAAACACTGAAGCTTTCTTT. Encoded protein: CASSLSPPGLINTEAFF.

J is TRBJ2-7 and V is TRBV28; D may be TRBD1 or TRBD2 (5 bases each). The CDR3 is 15 residues long. Germline values: CDR1 MDHEN, CDR2 SYDVKM. Deletions cut 6 bases from V and 2 bases from J, with 17 bases between. The CDR3 reads CASRQSGTVTYEQYF. In DNA, the CDR3 is TGTGCCAGCAGACAATCCGGGACGGTAACCTACGAGCAGTACTTC.

Many counts were recorded for this clonotype. The genes are TRBV27 and TRBJ2-2, with TRBD1 identical over 7 bases. The CDR3 is 14 residues long. The ends lost 2 bases at V and 3 bases at J; junction bases unmatched: 0. CDR1 MNHEY and CDR2 SMNVEV come from the germline V gene (reference sequence). The CDR3 DNA reads TGTGCCAGCAGTTTAAGGGGGCACACCGGGGAGCTGTTTTTT. Translation gives CASSLRGHTGELFF.

This clonotype was recorded a few times. The chain's CDR3 is CASTKADSSGNTIYF. The CDR3 nucleotides read TGTGCCAGCACAAAGGCGGACTCCTCTGGAAACACCATATATTTT. V gene TRBV25-1 combines with J gene TRBJ1-3; D remains unclear. The CDR3 length is 15 residues. Between the trimmed V and J ends, which lost 7 bases and 0 bases, there was a span of 13 bases. Germline V lookup: CDR1 MGHDK, CDR2 SYGVNS.

In regard to this clonotype: The junction departs from the called germline gene at one end, perhaps through a read error. The rearrangement uses TRBV3-1 and TRBJ2-3, with TRBD1 matching 8 bases. Germline CDR1 and CDR2: LGHDT and YNNKEL (reference sequence). This CDR3 has 15 residues. The CDR3 reads CASCQGTGGADTQYF. Written as DNA, the CDR3 is TGTGCCAGCTGCCAGGGGACAGGCGGAGCAGATACGCAGTATTTT.

This clonotype appeared many times. This sequence joins TRBV12-3 or TRBV12-4 and TRBJ1-5; 8 bases map to TRBD1. The CDR3 extends over 15 amino acids. Trimming removed 5 bases from V and 6 bases from J; junction bases left unmatched: 9. Written as DNA, the CDR3 is TGTGCCAGCAGTCGCTCGGACAGGGATCTTCAGCCCCAGCATTTT. Translating gives CASSRSDRDLQPQHF.

A few counts support this clonotype. The chain uses TRBV12-3 or TRBV12-4 and TRBJ1-5; D perhaps matches TRBD1 (6 bases). Trimming took off 7 bases at V and 6 bases at J, with 13 bases between the two ends. The CDR3 sequence is 13 residues long. CDR3 nucleotide sequence: TGTGCCAGCACCACAGGGCTAGTTCAGCCCCAGCATTTT. This translates into CASTTGLVQPQHF.

V gene TRBV24-1 combines with J gene TRBJ1-2; TRBD1 matches at 11 bases. CDR1 and CDR2 (germline): KGHDR, SFDVKD. The V and J ends lost 2 bases and 4 bases, in that order; junction bases with no gene match: 2. The CDR3 runs 15 residues. Written as DNA, the CDR3 is TGTGCCACCAGTGATTCCGGGACAGGGGGCTATGGCTACACCTTC. Residues: CATSDSGTGGYGYTF.

This chain connects TRBV25-1 to TRBJ2-6, with 7 bases that match TRBD2. This CDR3 has 17 amino acids. After removal of 7 bases from V and 0 bases from J, the junction contained 9 bases not matched to a gene. CDR1 and CDR2 from the germline V gene are MGHDK and SYGVNS. CDR3 nucleotides: TGTGCCAGCATGCTAGCGGACCCTCACTCTGGGGCCAACGTCCTGACTTTC. This translates into CASMLADPHSGANVLTF.

This clonotype has at least ten counts. The chain links TRBV12-3 or TRBV12-4 to TRBJ1-1, with unresolved D. V gave up 3 bases and J gave up 5 bases, with 13 bases separating them. CDR3 size: 14 residues. The CDR3 spells CASSFGPEGTEAFF. In DNA form, the CDR3 reads TGTGCCAGCAGTTTTGGTCCTGAAGGAACTGAAGCTTTCTTT.

This chain links TRBV6-5 with TRBJ2-5; TRBD1 might be the D (6 bases). This CDR3 contains 16 residues. Looked up from germline, CDR1 is MNHEY and CDR2 is SVGAGI. V was shortened by 2 bases and J by 3 bases, with 16 bases between the two germline ends. CDR3 nucleotides: TGTGCCAGCAGTTACCCCAAAGGACAGCCAGAAGAGACCCAGTACTTC. Amino acid sequence: CASSYPKGQPEETQYF.

This clonotype came up a few times. V is TRBV6-5 and J is TRBJ1-3; 7 bases agree with TRBD1. Germline V gives CDR1 MNHEY, CDR2 SVGAGI. The V segment lost 0 bases and the J segment 1 base; nucleotides outside the gene matches: 3. This CDR3 is built from 16 residues. CDR3 in DNA: TGTGCCAGCAGTTACTCCTGGACAGGTTCTGGAAACACCATATATTTT. Translation: CASSYSWTGSGNTIYF.

V is TRBV5-5 and J is TRBJ2-6; no definite D call. Germline CDR1 reads SGHKS; CDR2 reads YYEKEE (reference sequence). V lost 4 bases, J lost 1 base, and 15 bases lay in between. The CDR3 loop spans 17 amino acids. The CDR3 DNA is TGTGCCAGCAGCACCCGAGAAATGGCTTCTGGGGCCAACGTCCTGACTTTC. Residues: CASSTREMASGANVLTF.

The gene calls are TRBV6-1 and TRBJ2-2; TRBD1 might be the D (5 bases). CDR1 and CDR2 from the germline V gene are MNHNS and SASEGT. The V and J ends lost 5 bases and 2 bases respectively, with 12 bases between them. The CDR3 contains 15 residues. CDR3 protein: CASSKGVTNTGELFF. For the CDR3, the DNA is TGTGCCAGCAGTAAAGGGGTGACAAACACCGGGGAGCTGTTTTTT.

This clonotype was detected a few times. The J gene is TRBJ2-2, the V gene TRBV6-1; weak D call: TRBD1 (5 bases). Germline V gene lookup returns CDR1 MNHNS and CDR2 SASEGT. CDR3 size: 16 residues. V lost 6 bases to trimming and J lost 4 bases, with 18 bases between them. The DNA for the CDR3 is TGTGCCAGCAGCCCCCAAGCAGGGTTGGTCACCGGGGAGCTGTTTTTT. This translates into CASSPQAGLVTGELFF.

This clonotype was seen a few times. The chain links TRBV6-6 to TRBJ1-2, with D possibly TRBD1 on 5 matching bases. V lost 8 bases and J 4 bases, leaving 8 bases between the germline ends. Germline V gene lookup returns CDR1 MNHNY and CDR2 SVGAGI (reference sequence). There are 11 residues in the CDR3. The CDR3 protein is CASQTAYGYTF. Written as DNA, the CDR3 is TGTGCCAGCCAGACAGCCTATGGCTACACCTTC.

There are a few counts of this clonotype. The chain employs TRBV6-1 and TRBJ2-2, with TRBD2 identical over 12 bases. CDR1 and CDR2 (germline): MNHNS, SASEGT. V lost 6 bases to trimming and J lost 7 bases; unmatched junction nucleotides: 6. This CDR3 comprises 15 residues. In DNA form, the CDR3 reads TGTGCCAGCAGAGCTAGCGGGGGGGCCAACGGGGAGCTGTTTTTT. Translated: CASRASGGANGELFF.

This clonotype has at least ten counts. V usage is TRBV12-3 or TRBV12-4 and J usage is TRBJ2-2; 11 bases are shared with TRBD2. CDR3 size: 15 residues. Germline trimming cut 7 bases from V and 6 bases from J; bases unmatched to any gene: 7. The CDR3 bases are TGTGCCAGCACCTATAGCGGGAGGGTCCCCGGGGAGCTGTTTTTT. This codes for CASTYSGRVPGELFF.

This clonotype was detected ten times or more. The chain joins TRBV27 to TRBJ2-5, with D perhaps TRBD1 (6 bases). The CDR3 extends over 12 amino acids. Germline V gene lookup returns CDR1 MNHEY and CDR2 SMNVEV (reference sequence). V lost 5 bases and J 7 bases, leaving 11 bases between the germline ends. The CDR3 DNA reads TGTGCCAGCAGTCTACAAGGGGGGACCCAGTACTTC. Protein product: CASSLQGGTQYF.